This T cell receptor beta chain was found in a study of shared clonotypes between healthy human individuals. Deep-level settings were used for running the assay. The quantity of DNA used in unsorted PBMC replicate PCRs was roughly 320 ng, corresponding to 30,000 to 35,000 T cell genomes. Methods used by the authors: ImmunoSEQ yielded junction-only sequences lacking quality scores, so filtering differed. Repertoires were generated with immunoSEQ multiplex PCR, while TCRdb's copy carries only in-frame clones and drops some. That table gives V, J and clone size, and the DNA gave D and trimming. The sample includes around 440,000 clones, roughly four fifths seen only once; the top ten take 9.5% to 15%. Sequences were obtained from PBMCs. This receptor was taken from a woman in her thirties or forties in good health. Some clones in this sample may be carry-over from other donors' samples.

CDR3 sequence reads: CASSGAAANQPQHF. The DNA for the CDR3 is TGTGCCAGCAGCGGGGCGGCGGCCAATCAGCCCCAGCATTTT. V gene TRBV7-8 combines with J gene TRBJ1-5, with D possibly being TRBD1 (5 bases). With 5 bases removed from V and 3 bases from J, the gap between germline ends came to 11 bases. Germline CDR1 reads SGHVS; CDR2 reads FQNEAQ. This CDR3 is 14 amino acids long.